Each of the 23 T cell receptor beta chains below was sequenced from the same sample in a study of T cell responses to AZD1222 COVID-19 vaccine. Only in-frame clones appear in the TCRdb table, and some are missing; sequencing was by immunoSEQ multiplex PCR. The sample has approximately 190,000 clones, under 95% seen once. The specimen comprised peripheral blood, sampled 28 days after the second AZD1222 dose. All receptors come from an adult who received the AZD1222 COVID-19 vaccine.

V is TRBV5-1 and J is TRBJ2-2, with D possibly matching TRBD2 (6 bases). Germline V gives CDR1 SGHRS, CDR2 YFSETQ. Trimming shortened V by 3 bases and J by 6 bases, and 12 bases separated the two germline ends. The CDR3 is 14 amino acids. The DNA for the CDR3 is TGCGCCAGCAGCTCGGACTATGGGGCCGGGGAGCTGTTTTTT. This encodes CASSSDYGAGELFF.

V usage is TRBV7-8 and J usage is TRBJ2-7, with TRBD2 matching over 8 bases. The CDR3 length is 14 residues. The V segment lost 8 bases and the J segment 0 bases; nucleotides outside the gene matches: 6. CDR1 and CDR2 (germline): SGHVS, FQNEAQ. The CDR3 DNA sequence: TGTGCCAGCGAACCCGGGGGGGGCTCCTACGAGCAGTACTTC. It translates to CASEPGGGSYEQYF.

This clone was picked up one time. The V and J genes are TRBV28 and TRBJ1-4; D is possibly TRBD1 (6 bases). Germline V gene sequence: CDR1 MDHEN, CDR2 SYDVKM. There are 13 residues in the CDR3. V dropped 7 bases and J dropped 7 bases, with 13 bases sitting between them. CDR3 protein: CASIGGAGEKLFF. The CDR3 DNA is TGTGCCAGCATTGGGGGGGCTGGTGAAAAACTGTTTTTT.

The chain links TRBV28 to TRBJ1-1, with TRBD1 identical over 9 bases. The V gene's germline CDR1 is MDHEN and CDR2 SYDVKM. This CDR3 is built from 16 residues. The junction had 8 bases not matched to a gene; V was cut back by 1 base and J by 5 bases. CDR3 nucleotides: TGTGCCAGCAGTTTATCATATGGGACAGGGATGACTGAAGCTTTCTTT. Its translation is CASSLSYGTGMTEAFF. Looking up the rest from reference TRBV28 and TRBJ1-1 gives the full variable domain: DVKVTQSSRYLVKRTGEKVFLECVQDMDHENMFWYRQDPGLGLRLIYFSYDVKMKEKGDIPEGYSVSREKKERFSLILESASTNQTSMYLCASSLSYGTGMTEAFFGQGTRLTVV.

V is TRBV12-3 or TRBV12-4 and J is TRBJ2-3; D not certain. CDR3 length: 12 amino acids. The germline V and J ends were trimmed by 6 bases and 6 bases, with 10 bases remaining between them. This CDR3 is CASSPQRDTQYF. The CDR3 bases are TGTGCCAGCAGCCCCCAACGCGATACGCAGTATTTT.

The CDR3 nucleotides are TGTGCCAGCTCACCACTTTTCCCGGGACAGGGGGCGAGAGATAACTATGGCTACACCTTC. This sequence encodes CASSPLFPGQGARDNYGYTF. The rearrangement links TRBV18 to TRBJ1-2; TRBD1 agrees at 12 bases. J gave up 1 base and V 1 base, and 13 bases lay outside the gene matches. The CDR3 has 20 amino acids. Germline V lookup: CDR1 KGHSH, CDR2 LQKENI.

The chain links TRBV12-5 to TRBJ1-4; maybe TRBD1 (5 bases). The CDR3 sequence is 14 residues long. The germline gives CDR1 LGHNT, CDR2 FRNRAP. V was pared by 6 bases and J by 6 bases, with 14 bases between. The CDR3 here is CASGMGGADEKLFF. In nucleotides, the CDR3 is TGTGCTAGTGGAATGGGGGGTGCGGATGAAAAACTGTTTTTT.

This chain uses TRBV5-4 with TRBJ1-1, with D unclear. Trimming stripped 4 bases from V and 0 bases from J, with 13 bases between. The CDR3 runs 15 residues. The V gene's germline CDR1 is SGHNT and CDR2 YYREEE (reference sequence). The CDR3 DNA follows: TGTGCCAGCAGCCCCGGCGCGGTCATGAACACTGAAGCTTTCTTT. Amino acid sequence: CASSPGAVMNTEAFF.

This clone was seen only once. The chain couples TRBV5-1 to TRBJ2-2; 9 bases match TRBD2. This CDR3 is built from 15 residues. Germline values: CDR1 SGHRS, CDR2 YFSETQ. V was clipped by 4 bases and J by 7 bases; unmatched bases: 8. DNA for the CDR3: TGCGCCAGCAGCCCAGGACTAGCGAGGGGCGGGGAGCTGTTTTTT. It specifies CASSPGLARGGELFF.

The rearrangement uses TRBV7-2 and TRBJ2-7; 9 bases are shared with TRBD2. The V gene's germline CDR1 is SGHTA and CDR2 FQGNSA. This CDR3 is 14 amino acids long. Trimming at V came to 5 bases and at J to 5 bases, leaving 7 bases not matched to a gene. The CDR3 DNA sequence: TGTGCCAGCAGCAGGGTAGCGGGGGTCAACGAGCAGTACTTC. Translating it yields CASSRVAGVNEQYF.

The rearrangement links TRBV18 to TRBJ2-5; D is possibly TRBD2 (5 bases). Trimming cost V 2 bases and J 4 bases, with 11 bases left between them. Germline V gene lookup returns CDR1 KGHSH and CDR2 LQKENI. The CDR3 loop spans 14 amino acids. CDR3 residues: CASSPREGSETQYF. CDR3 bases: TGTGCCAGCTCACCAAGAGAGGGTTCAGAGACCCAGTACTTC.

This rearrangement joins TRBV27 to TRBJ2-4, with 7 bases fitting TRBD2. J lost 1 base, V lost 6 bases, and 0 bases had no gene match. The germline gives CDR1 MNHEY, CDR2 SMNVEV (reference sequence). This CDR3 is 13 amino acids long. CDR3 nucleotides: TGTGCCAGCAGCGGGGGGGCCAAAAACATTCAGTACTTC. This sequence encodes CASSGGAKNIQYF.

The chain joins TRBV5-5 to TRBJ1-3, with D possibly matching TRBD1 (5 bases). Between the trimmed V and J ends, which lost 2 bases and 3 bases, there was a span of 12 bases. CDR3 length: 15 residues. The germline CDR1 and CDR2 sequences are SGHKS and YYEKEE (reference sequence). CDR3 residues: CASSLVQGVGNTIYF. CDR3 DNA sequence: TGTGCCAGCAGCTTAGTCCAGGGCGTTGGAAACACCATATATTTT.

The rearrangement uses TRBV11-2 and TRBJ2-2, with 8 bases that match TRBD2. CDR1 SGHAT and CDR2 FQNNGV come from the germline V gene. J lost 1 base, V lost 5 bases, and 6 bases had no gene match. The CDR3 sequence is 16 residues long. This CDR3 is CASSLLAGKNTGELFF. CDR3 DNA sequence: TGTGCCAGCAGCCTATTAGCGGGAAAGAACACCGGGGAGCTGTTTTTT.

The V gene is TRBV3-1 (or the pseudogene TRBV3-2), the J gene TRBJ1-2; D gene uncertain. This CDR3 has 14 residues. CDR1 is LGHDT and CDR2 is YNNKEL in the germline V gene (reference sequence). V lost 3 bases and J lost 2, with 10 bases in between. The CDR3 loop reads CASSHSTENYGYTF. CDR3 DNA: TGTGCCAGCAGCCACTCAACAGAGAACTATGGCTACACCTTC.

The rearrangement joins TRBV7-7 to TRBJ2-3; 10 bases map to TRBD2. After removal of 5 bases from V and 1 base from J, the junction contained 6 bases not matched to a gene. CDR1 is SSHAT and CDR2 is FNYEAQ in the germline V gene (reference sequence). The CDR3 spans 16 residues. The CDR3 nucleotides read TGTGCCAGCAGCCTGGGGCTAGCGGGGGGCACAGATACGCAGTATTTT. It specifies CASSLGLAGGTDTQYF. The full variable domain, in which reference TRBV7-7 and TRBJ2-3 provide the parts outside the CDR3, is GAGVSQSPRYKVTKRGQDVTLRCDPISSHATLYWYQQALGQGPEFLTYFNYEAQPDKSGLPSDRFSAERPEGSISTLTIQRTEQRDSAMYRCASSLGLAGGTDTQYFGPGTRLTVL.

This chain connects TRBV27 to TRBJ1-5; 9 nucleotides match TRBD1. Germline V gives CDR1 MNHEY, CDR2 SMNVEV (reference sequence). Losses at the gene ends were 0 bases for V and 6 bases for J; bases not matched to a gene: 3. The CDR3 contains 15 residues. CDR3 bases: TGTGCCAGCAGTTTATCTACAGGGGGCGGTCAGCCCCAGCATTTT. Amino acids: CASSLSTGGGQPQHF.

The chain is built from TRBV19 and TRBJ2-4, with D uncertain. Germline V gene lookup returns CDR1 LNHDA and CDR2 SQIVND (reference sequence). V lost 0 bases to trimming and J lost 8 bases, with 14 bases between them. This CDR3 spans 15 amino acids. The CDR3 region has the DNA TGTGCCAGTAGTATAGATAGGCCCCCTCGGGACATTCAGTACTTC. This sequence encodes CASSIDRPPRDIQYF.

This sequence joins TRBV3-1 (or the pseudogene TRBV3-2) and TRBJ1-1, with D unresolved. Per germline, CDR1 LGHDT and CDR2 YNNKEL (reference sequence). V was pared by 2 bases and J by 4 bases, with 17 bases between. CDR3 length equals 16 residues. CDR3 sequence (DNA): TGTGCCAGCAGCCAAAACCCTCGCCCCCGGGGCACTGAAGCTTTCTTT. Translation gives CASSQNPRPRGTEAFF.

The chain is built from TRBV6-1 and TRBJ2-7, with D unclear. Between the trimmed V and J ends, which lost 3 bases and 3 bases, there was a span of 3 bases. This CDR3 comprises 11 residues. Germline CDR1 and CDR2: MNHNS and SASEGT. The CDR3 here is CASSDNYEQYF. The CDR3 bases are TGTGCCAGCAGTGACAACTACGAGCAGTACTTC.

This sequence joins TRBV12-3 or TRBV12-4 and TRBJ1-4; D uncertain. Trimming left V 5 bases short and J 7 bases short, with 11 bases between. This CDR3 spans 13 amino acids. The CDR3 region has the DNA TGTGCCAGCAGTCCCCCGCCGGGTGAAAAACTGTTTTTT. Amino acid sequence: CASSPPPGEKLFF.

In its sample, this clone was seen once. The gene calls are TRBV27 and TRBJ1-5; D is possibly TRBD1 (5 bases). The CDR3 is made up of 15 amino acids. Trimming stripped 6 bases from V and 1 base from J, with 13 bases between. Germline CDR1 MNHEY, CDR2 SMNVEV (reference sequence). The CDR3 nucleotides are TGTGCCAGCAGCCCAGGGCGGGACAGCAATCAGCCCCAGCATTTT. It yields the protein CASSPGRDSNQPQHF.

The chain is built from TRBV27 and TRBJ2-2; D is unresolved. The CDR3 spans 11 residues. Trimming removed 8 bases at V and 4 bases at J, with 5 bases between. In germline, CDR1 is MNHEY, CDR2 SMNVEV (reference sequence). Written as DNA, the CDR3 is TGTGCCAGCTACTCCACCGGGGAGCTGTTTTTT. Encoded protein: CASYSTGELFF.